This is a list of T cell receptor beta chains from one sample in a study of control samples from healthy donors and cancer patients. Only in-frame clones appear in the TCRdb table, and some are missing; sequencing was by immunoSEQ multiplex PCR. The table includes some 40,000 clones, about 94% detected once. Sequenced: blood. Source of these receptors: a man in his fifties or sixties in good health. Each CDR3 is given without its conserved first and last residue. Fields, in order: CDR3 length, clone size, V gene, J gene, CDR3 protein. Part of the rows lack a size; the others show once, few, many or a class for expanded clones.

>14|NA|TRBV7-2|TRBJ1-2
ASSWDNLPLNYGYT
>10|NA|TRBV2|TRBJ2-2
ATGLHTGELF
>11|NA|TRBV5-4|TRBJ2-1
ASSTTSTDEQF
>11|NA|TRBV12-3/TRBV12-4|TRBJ2-7
ASSSSASYEQY
>13|NA|TRBV15|TRBJ2-3
ATSSWVQRTDTQY
>10|NA|TRBV19|TRBJ2-7
ASRDRGFEQY
>12|NA|TRBV27|TRBJ2-7
ASSLGLATYEQY
>18|NA|TRBV5-4|TRBJ2-5
ASSLAFGTSGRASLETQY
>13|NA|TRBV7-3|TRBJ1-2
ASSLSPGEGYGYT
>11|NA|TRBV27|TRBJ2-5
ASSLSGQETQY
>10|NA|TRBV29-1|TRBJ2-1
SGGAGGVEQF
>11|NA|TRBV19|TRBJ1-4
ASADSSNEKLF
>13|NA|TRBV4-1|TRBJ1-1
ASSPRRVGSFEAF
>15|NA|TRBV5-1|TRBJ1-4
ASRVGTGIATNEKLF
>13|NA|TRBV18|TRBJ1-1
ASSPPAALYTEAF
>12|NA|TRBV11-3|TRBJ1-1
ASSQRQGNPEAF
>10|NA|TRBV30|TRBJ1-2
AWRPDSRGYT
>10|NA|TRBV7-8|TRBJ2-7
ASSLDFYEQY
>14|NA|TRBV18|TRBJ2-1
ASSPGLGTGTNEQF
>13|NA|TRBV25-1|TRBJ1-5
ASSDTGGGNQPQH
>12|NA|TRBV5-1|TRBJ2-5
ASSLLGVGETQY
>13|NA|TRBV19|TRBJ1-4
ASSVVVMGGEKLF
>9|NA|TRBV28|TRBJ2-7
ASSLQYEQY
>17|NA|TRBV3-1/TRBV3-2|TRBJ2-2
ASSQGGPYNHIGTGELF
>15|NA|TRBV7-9|TRBJ2-5
ASSLGLAGDWGETQY
>12|NA|TRBV4-1|TRBJ1-1
ASSQPRQSNEAF
>13|NA|TRBV3-1/TRBV3-2|TRBJ1-6
ASSLVGQGSSPLH
>12|NA|TRBV28|TRBJ2-2
ASSWGMNTGELF
>12|once|TRBV19|TRBJ1-5
ASSLQGGGQPQH
>14|NA|TRBV19|TRBJ2-2
ASSMPSGRRTGELF
>10|NA|TRBV4-1|TRBJ1-4
ASSQELEKLF
>13|NA|TRBV3-1/TRBV3-2|TRBJ2-5
ASSQDQASDETQY
>13|NA|TRBV11-3|TRBJ2-3
ASSPGLASHDTQY
>9|few|TRBV30|TRBJ1-2
AWSRLYGYT
>12|NA|TRBV10-3|TRBJ2-1
AISEGGTDNEQF
>13|once|TRBV11-2|TRBJ1-2
ASSLDRAAGNGYT
>13|NA|TRBV10-1|TRBJ2-1
ASSGRDREGNEQF
>9|NA|TRBV29-1|TRBJ2-2
SVVRTGELF
>10|NA|TRBV9|TRBJ2-7
ASSGTSAEQY
>14|NA|TRBV5-1|TRBJ2-7
ASSFPPGSGPYEQY
>11|NA|TRBV5-1|TRBJ1-5
ASSGGGGQPQH
>13|NA|TRBV2|TRBJ2-2
ASSEARNPTGELF
>15|few|TRBV28|TRBJ2-6
ASSLWTGGAGANVLT
>13|NA|TRBV7-8|TRBJ2-7
ASSALAGGTYEQY
>11|NA|TRBV24-1|TRBJ2-1
ATTGTRINEQF
>16|NA|TRBV6-4|TRBJ2-1
ASRINGVDRVTYNEQF
>13|NA|TRBV9|TRBJ1-3
ASSVIGGAGNTIY
>14|NA|TRBV2|TRBJ2-1
ASSEAGSGRIYEQF
>12|NA|TRBV29-1|TRBJ2-5
SVRSTAIQETQY
>11|NA|TRBV12-3/TRBV12-4|TRBJ2-3
ASIAGRVDTQY
>9|NA|TRBV2|TRBJ1-5
ASSERGSQH
>8|NA|TRBV28|TRBJ2-5
ASSSVTQY
>11|NA|TRBV12-3/TRBV12-4|TRBJ1-1
ASSPGLYTEAF
>14|NA|TRBV15|TRBJ2-5
ATGRGTSGTLETQY